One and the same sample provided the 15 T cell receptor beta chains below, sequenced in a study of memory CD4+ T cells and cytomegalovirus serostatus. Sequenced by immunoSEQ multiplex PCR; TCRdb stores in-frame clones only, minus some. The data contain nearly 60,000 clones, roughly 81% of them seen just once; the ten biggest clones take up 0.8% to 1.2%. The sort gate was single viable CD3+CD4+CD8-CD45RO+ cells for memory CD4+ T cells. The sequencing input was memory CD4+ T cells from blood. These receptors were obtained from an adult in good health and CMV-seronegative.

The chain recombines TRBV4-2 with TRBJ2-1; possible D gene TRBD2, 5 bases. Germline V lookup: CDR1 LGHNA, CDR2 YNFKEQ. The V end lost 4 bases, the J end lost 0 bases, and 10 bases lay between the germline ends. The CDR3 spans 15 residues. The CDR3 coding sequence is TGTGCCAGCAGCCCGCGGGCTAGCTCCTACAATGAGCAGTTCTTC. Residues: CASSPRASSYNEQFF.

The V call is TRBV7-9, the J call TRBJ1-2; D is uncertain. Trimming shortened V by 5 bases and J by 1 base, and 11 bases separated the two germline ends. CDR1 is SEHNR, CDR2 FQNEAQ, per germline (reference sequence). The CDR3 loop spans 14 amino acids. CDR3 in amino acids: CASSVKERNYGYTF. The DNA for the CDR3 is TGTGCCAGCAGCGTCAAAGAACGTAACTATGGCTACACCTTC. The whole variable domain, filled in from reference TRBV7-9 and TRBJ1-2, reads DTGVSQNPRHKITKRGQNVTFRCDPISEHNRLYWYRQTLGQGPEFLTYFQNEAQLEKSRLLSDRFSAERPKGSFSTLEIQRTEQGDSAMYLCASSVKERNYGYTFGSGTRLTVV.

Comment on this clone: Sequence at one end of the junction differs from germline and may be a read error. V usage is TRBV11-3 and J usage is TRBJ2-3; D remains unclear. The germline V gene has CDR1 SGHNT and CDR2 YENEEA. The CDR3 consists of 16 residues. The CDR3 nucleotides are TGTGCCAGCAGTTTAGTTTCGTGGGGAAACACAGATACGCAGTATTTT. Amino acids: CASSLVSWGNTDTQYF.

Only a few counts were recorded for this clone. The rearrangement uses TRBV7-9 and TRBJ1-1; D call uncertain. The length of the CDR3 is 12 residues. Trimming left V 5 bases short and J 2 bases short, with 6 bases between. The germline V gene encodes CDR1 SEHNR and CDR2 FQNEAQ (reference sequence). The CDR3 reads CASSIQNTEAFF. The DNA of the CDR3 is TGTGCCAGCAGCATACAAAACACTGAAGCTTTCTTT.

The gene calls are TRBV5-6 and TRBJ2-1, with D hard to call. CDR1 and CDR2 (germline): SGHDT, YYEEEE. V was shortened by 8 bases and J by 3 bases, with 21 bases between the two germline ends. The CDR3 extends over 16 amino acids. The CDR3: CASQLEVRIFYNEQFF. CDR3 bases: TGTGCCAGTCAGCTTGAGGTTCGGATTTTCTACAATGAGCAGTTCTTC.

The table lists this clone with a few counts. The CDR3, as DNA: TGTGCCACCAGCACCGACAACGGACTATTGCAAAAAACGGCTTTCTTT. It translates to CATSTDNGLLQKTAFF. The rearrangement uses TRBV15 and TRBJ1-1; D unresolved. Trimming took 4 bases from V and 11 from J, leaving 26 bases between them. This CDR3 is 16 amino acids long. The germline gives CDR1 LNHNV, CDR2 YYDKDF (reference sequence).

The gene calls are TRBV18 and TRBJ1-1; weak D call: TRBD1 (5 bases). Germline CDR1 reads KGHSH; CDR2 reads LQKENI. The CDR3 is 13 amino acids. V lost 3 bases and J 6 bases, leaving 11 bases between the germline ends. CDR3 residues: CASSPRQPPEAFF. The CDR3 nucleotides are TGTGCCAGCTCACCTCGACAGCCACCTGAAGCTTTCTTT. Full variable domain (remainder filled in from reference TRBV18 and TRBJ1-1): NAGVMQNPRHLVRRRGQEARLRCSPMKGHSHVYWYRQLPEEGLKFMVYLQKENIIDESGMPKERFSAEFPKEGPSILRIQQVVRGDSAAYFCASSPRQPPEAFFGQGTRLTVV.

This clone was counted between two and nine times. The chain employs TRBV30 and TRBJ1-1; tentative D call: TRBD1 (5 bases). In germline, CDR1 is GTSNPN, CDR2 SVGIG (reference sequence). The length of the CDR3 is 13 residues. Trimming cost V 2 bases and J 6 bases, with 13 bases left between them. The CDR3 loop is CAWSSGTSSEAFF. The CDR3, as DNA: TGTGCCTGGAGTTCTGGGACCTCATCTGAAGCTTTCTTT.

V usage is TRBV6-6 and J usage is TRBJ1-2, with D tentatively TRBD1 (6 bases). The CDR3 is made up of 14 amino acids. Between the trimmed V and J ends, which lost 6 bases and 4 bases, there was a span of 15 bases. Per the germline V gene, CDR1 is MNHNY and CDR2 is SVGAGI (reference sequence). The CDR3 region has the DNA TGTGCCAGCAGGACGGGGGGCGCGGTCTATGGCTACACCTTC. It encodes CASRTGGAVYGYTF.

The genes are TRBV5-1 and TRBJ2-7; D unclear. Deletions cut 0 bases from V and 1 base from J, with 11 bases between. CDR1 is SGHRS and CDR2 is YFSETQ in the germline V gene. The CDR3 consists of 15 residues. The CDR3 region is CASSLALSPSYEQYF. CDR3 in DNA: TGCGCCAGCAGCTTGGCCTTATCGCCTTCCTACGAGCAGTACTTC.

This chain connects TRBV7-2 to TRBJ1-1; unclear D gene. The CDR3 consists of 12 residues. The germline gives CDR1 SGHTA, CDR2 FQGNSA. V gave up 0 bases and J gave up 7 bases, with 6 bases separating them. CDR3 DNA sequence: TGTGCCAGCAGCTTAGCGCTGGGTGAAGCTTTCTTT. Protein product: CASSLALGEAFF. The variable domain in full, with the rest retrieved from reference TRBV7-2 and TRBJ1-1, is GAGVSQSPSNKVTEKGKDVELRCDPISGHTALYWYRQSLGQGLEFLIYFQGNSAPDKSGLPSDRFSAERTGGSVSTLTIQRTQQEDSAVYLCASSLALGEAFFGQGTRLTVV.

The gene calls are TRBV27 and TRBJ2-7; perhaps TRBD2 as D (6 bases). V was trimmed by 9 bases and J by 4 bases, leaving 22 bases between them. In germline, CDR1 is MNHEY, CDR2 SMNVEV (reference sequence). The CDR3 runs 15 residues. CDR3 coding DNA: TGTGCCAGTTCCGGAGGGGCGAATCTATTTTACGAGCAGTACTTC. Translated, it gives CASSGGANLFYEQYF.

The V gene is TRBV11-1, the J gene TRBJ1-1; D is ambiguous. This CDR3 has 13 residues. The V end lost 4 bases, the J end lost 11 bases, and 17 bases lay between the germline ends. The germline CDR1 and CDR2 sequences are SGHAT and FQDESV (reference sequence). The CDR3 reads CASSSPPGIVAFF. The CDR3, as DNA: TGTGCCAGCAGCTCCCCCCCCGGGATTGTCGCTTTCTTT.

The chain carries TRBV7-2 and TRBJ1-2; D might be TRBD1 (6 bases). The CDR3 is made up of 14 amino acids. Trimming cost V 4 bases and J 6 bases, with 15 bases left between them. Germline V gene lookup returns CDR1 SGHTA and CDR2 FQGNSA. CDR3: CASSSHPQGDGYTF. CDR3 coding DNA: TGTGCCAGCAGCTCCCACCCACAGGGTGATGGCTACACCTTC.

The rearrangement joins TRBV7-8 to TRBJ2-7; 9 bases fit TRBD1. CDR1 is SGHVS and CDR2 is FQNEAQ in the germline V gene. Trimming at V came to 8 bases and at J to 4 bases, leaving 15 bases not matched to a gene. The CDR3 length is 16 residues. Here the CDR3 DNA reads TGTGCCAGCCGAGAAAACCTTGGACAGGGGAAATACGAGCAGTACTTC. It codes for CASRENLGQGKYEQYF.